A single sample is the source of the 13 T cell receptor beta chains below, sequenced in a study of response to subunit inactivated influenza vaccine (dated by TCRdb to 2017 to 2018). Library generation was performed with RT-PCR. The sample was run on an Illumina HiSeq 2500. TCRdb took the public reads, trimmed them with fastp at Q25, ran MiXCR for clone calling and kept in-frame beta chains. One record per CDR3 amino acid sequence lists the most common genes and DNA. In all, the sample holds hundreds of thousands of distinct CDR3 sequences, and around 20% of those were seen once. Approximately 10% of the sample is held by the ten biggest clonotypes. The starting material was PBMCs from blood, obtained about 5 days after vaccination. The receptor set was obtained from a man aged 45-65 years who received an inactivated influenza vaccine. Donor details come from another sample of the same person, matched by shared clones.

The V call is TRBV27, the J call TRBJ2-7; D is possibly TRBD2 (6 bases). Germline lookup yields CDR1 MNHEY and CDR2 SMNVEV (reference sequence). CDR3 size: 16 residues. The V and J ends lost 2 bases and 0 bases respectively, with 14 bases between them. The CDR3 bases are TGTGCCAGCAGTTTAACGGGACTCCTAAGCTCCTACGAGCAGTACTTC. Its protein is CASSLTGLLSSYEQYF.

The CDR3 spells CASSLVAGGRGNEQFF. For the CDR3, the DNA is TGTGCCAGCAGCTTAGTAGCAGGGGGGCGCGGCAATGAGCAGTTCTTC. The gene calls are TRBV7-2 and TRBJ2-1; TRBD1 is a possible D gene (7 bases). The ends were cut back, 1 base at V and 6 bases at J, with 16 bases in the middle. This CDR3 has 16 residues. Germline values: CDR1 SGHTA, CDR2 FQGNSA.

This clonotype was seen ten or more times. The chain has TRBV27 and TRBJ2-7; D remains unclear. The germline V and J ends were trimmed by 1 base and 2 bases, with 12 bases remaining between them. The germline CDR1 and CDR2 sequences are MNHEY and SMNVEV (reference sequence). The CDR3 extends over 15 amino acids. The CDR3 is CASSLLGNTAYEQYF. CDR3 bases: TGTGCCAGCAGTTTATTAGGGAATACGGCCTACGAGCAGTACTTC.

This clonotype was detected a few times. CDR3: CASSTQLNEKLFF. The CDR3 region has the DNA TGCGCCAGCAGCACGCAACTAAATGAAAAACTGTTTTTT. The J gene is TRBJ1-4, the V gene TRBV4-3; D is unclear. Between the trimmed V and J ends, which lost 5 bases and 5 bases, there was a span of 9 bases. CDR3 length: 13 residues. Per the germline V gene, CDR1 is LGHNA and CDR2 is YSLEER.

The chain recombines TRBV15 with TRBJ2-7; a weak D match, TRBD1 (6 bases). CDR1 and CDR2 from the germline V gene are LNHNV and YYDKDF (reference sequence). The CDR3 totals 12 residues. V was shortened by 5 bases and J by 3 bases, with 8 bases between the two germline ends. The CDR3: CATSAQGYEQYF. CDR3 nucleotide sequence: TGTGCCACCAGCGCACAGGGCTACGAGCAGTACTTC.

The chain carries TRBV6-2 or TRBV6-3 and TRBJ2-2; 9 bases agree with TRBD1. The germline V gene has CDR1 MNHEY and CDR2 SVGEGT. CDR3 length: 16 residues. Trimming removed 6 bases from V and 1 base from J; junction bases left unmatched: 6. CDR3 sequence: CASSRDRARNTGELFF. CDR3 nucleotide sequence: TGTGCCAGCAGCCGGGACAGGGCGAGGAACACCGGGGAGCTGTTTTTT.

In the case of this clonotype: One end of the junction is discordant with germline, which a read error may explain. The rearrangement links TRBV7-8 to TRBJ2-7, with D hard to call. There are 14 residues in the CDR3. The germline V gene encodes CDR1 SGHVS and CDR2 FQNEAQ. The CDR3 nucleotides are TGTGCCAGCAGCTTAACGAGCGCAAAGTACGAGCAGCACTTC. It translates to CASSLTSAKYEQHF.

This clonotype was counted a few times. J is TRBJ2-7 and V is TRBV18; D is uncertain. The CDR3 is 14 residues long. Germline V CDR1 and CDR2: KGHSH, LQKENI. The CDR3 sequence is CALPRATTTYEQYF. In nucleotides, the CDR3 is TGTGCGCTTCCAAGGGCAACGACAACCTACGAGCAGTACTTC.

The DNA for the CDR3 is TGCAGCGTTGAGGGACAGGGTGGGGAGACCCAGTACTTC. It codes for CSVEGQGGETQYF. The chain joins TRBV29-1 to TRBJ2-5; 9 bases line up with TRBD1. V gave up 3 bases and J gave up 5 bases; unmatched junction bases: 4. The CDR3 spans 13 residues. Germline values: CDR1 SQVTM, CDR2 ANQGSEA.

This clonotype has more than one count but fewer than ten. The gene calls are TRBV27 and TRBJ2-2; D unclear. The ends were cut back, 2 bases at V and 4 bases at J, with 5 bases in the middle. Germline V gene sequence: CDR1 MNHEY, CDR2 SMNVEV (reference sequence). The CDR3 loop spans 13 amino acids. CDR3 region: CASSLVFTGELFF. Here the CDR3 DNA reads TGTGCCAGCAGTTTAGTGTTCACCGGGGAGCTGTTTTTT.

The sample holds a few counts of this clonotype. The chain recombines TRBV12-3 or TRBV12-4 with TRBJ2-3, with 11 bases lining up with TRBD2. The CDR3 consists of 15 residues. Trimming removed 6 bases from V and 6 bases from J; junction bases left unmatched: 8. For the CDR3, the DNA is TGTGCCAGCAGACCCACTAGCGGGGGAGGGGATACGCAGTATTTT. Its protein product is CASRPTSGGGDTQYF.

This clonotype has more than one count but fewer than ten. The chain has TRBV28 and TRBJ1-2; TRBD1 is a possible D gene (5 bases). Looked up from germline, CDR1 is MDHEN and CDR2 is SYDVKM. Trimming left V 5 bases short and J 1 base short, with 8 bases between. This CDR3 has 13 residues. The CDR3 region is CASSADSNYGYTF. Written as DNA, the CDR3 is TGTGCCAGCAGTGCCGACAGTAACTATGGCTACACCTTC.

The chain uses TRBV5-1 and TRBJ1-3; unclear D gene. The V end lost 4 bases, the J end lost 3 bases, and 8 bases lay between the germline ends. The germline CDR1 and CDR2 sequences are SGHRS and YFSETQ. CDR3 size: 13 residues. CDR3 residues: CASSAGNGNTIYF. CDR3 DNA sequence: TGCGCCAGCAGCGCCGGGAATGGAAACACCATATATTTT.